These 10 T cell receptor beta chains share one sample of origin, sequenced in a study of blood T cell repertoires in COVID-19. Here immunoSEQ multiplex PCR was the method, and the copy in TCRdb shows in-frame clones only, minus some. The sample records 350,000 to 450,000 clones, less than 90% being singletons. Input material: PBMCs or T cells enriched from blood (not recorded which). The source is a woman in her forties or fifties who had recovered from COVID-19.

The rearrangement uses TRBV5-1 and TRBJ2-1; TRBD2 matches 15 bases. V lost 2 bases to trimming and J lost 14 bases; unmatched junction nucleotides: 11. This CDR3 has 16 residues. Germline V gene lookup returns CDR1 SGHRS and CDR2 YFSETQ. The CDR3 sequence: CASSFGGTSGRSIKFF. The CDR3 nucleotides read TGCGCCAGCAGCTTCGGGGGGACTAGCGGGAGGTCGATTAAGTTCTTC.

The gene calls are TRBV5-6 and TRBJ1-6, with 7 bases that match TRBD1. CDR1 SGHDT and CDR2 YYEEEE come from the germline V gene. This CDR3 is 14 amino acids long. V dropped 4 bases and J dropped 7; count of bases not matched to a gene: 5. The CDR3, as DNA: TGTGCCAGCAGCCGGGACAGCCAAAATTCACCCCTCCACTTT. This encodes CASSRDSQNSPLHF.

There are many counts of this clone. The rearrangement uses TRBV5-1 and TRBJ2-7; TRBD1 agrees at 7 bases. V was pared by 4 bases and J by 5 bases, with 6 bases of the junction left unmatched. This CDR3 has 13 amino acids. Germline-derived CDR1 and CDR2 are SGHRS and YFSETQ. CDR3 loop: CASSRGQANEQYF. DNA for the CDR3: TGCGCCAGCAGCCGCGGACAGGCTAACGAGCAGTACTTC.

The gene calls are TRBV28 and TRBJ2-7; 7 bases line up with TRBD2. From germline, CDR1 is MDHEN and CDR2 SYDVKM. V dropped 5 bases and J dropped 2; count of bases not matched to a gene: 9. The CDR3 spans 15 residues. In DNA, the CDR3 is TGTGCCAGCAGTCCAGGCGGGGGAGGACCCTACGAGCAGTACTTC. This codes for CASSPGGGGPYEQYF.

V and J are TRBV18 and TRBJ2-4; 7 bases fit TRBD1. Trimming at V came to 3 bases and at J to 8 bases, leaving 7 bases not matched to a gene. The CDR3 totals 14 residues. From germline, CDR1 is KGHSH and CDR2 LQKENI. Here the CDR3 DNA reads TGTGCCAGCTCACCGAATCGACAGGGAGACATTCAGTACTTC. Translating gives CASSPNRQGDIQYF.

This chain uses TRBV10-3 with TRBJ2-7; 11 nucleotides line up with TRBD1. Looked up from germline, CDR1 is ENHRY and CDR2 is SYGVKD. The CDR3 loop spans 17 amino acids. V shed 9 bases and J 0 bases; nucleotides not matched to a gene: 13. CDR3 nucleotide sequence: TGTGCCATGGCCGGGACAGGGGGAGACCGAGACTCCTACGAGCAGTACTTC. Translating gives CAMAGTGGDRDSYEQYF.

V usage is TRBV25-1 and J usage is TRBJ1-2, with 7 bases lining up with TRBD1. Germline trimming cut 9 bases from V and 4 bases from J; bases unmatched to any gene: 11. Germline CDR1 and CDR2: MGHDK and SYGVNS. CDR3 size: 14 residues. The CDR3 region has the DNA TGTGCCAGTGCACCCCGACAGGGTGTCTATGGCTACACCTTC. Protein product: CASAPRQGVYGYTF.

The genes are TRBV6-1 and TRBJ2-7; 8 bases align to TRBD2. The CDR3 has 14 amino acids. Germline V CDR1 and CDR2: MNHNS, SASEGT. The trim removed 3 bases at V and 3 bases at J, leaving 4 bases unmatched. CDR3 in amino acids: CASSDRAGVYEQYF. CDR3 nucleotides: TGTGCCAGCAGTGATCGAGCGGGGGTCTACGAGCAGTACTTC.

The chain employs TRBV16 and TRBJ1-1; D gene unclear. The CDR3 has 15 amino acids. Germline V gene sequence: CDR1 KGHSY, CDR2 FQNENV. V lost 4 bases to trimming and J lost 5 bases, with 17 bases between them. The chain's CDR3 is CASSRGLTPGTEAFF. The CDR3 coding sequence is TGTGCCAGCAGCCGAGGGTTAACCCCGGGGACTGAAGCTTTCTTT.

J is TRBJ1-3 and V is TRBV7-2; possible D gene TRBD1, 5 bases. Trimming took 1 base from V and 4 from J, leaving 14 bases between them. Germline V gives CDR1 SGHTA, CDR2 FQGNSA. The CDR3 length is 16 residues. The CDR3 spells CASSLESGLTGNTIYF. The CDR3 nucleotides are TGTGCCAGCAGCTTAGAGTCGGGACTAACAGGAAACACCATATATTTT.